This T cell receptor beta chain is from a study of human thymus T cells (TCRdb year 2020). As for the study more broadly: The study characterized TCR alpha and beta repertoires from about 8 infant thymus samples and a few related peripheral blood samples. Donor ages ranged from roughly 6 to 250 days, and the cohort comprised six or seven male and a couple of female infants.

The immunoSEQ multiplex PCR assay was used to amplify the TCRB and TCRAD loci from a standardized quantity of quality-controlled genomic DNA. The amplicons covered the V(D)J region and were long enough to include the CDR3 and to identify the V and J genes. The amplicons were sequenced on an Illumina platform via the commercial immunoSEQ service. As for the original processing: Primer bias and sequencing errors were corrected using previously described methods, and TCRAD and TCRB definitions followed the IMGT database. Repertoires were analysed with immunoSEQ Analyzer 3.0 and VDJTools, covering basic statistics, V/J segment usage, diversity estimates, rarefaction and pairwise overlap. Diversity was estimated using the Chao1, ChaoE, Efron-Thisted, Shannon and inverse Simpson indices, and was also estimated on datasets down-sampled to the size of the smallest sample. Repertoire overlap was assessed by strict matching of CDR3 nucleotide sequence, V gene and J gene, and clustering was done by Jaccard-based multidimensional scaling. Sourced from immuneACCESS, this table was stored by TCRdb with only in-frame sequences that have V and J called. A share of the clones is absent; for the studies checked, an unresolved V gene accounts for under half, and the remainder has no known explanation. The V and J calls and clone size were taken over from that table, and D and trimming were inferred from the DNA. For this sample there are roughly 60,000 clones; approximately 93% appear just once. The ten largest account for roughly 5.7% of the sample.

The donors were immunologically healthy infants in Finland who had open corrective cardiac surgery for congenital heart defects. For four of the eight donors, a small roughly 0.5-1 mL aliquot of peripheral blood was collected during surgery. Genomic DNA from blood samples was extracted from all available leukocytes rather than from a fixed cell number. ACK lysis buffer was used to remove erythrocytes from the blood, and the remaining leukocytes were kept as pellets at -70 degrees C. A QIAsymphony instrument was used to extract genomic DNA from the frozen cell pellets. Summary of the overall study and its limitations: Biased V and J gene segment usage appeared to be present in both thymic and peripheral blood repertoires. Thymus samples yielded on average about 810,000 unique TCRB clonotypes, compared with about 80,000 from blood samples.

About this clone itself: Which antigen it targets is not known. The record has no base qualities; no much larger clone is one base away.

This TCR came from a boy in the first two years of life with a congenital heart defect but otherwise immunologically healthy. Sequencing input: blood.

The bases read TGTGCCAGTACCTCAGCCGGGACAGGGGGCTCCTACGAGCAGTACTTC. This is translated as CASTSAGTGGSYEQYF. The chain is assembled from TRBV19 and TRBJ2-7; 11 nucleotides in the junction match TRBD1. V is pruned by 7 bases and J by 0 bases, leaving 8 bases of the junction without a gene match. CDR1 LNHDA and CDR2 SQIVND are derived from the germline V gene (reference sequence). The CDR3 covers 16 residues, taking in both the cysteine and the phenylalanine. Only the CDR3 DNA is retained, 48 bases long and in frame from the first base.